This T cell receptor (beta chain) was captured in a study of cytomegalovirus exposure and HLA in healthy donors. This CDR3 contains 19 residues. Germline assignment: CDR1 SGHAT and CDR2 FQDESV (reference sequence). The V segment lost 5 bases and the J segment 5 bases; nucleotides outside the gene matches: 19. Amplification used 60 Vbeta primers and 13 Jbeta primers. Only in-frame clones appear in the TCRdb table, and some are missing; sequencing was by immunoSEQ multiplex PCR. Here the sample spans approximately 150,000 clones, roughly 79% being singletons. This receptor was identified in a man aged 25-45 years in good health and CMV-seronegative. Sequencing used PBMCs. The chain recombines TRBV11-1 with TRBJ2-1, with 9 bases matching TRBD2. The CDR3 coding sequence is TGTGCCAGCAGCGCCTATGGAACTCTTTTAGCGGGAGTCAACAATGAGCAGTTCTTC. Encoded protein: CASSAYGTLLAGVNNEQFF.